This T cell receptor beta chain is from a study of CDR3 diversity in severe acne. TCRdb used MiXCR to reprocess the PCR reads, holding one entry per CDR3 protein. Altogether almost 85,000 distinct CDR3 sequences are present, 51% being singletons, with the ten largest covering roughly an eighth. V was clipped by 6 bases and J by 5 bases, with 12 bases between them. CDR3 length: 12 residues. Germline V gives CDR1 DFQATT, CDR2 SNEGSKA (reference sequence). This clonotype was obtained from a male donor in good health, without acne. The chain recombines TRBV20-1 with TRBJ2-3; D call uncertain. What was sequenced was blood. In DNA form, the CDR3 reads TGCAGTGCCAACGAGTCGGGAGATACGCAGTATTTT. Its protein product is CSANESGDTQYF.